One sample yielded the 18 T cell receptor beta chains listed below, sequenced in a study of blood T cell repertoires in COVID-19. This table comes from immunoSEQ multiplex PCR, and its TCRdb copy is limited to in-frame clones, with some not included. The sample lists around 310,000 clones; about 91% were seen once. The specimen was peripheral blood. These receptor sequences come from a woman between 55 and 75 years old with acute or convalescent COVID-19.

The V gene is TRBV21-1, the J gene TRBJ1-5; TRBD1 was called by the table and not checked on the DNA. TRBV21-1 is assigned pseudogene status. The CDR3 has 16 residues. The CDR3 sequence is CASSKVSRGPDQPQHF. As DNA, the CDR3 is TGTGCCAGCAGCAAAGTAAGCCGTGGGCCCGATCAGCCCCAGCATTTT.

This clone was detected a few times. The chain is built from TRBV19 and TRBJ1-1, with D possibly matching TRBD1 (6 bases). The V end was cut by 5 bases, the J end by 4 bases, with 20 bases between. CDR1 is LNHDA, CDR2 SQIVND, per germline (reference sequence). CDR3 size: 16 residues. The CDR3: CASSFAPGQLGTEAFF. The CDR3 DNA reads as TGTGCCAGTAGTTTCGCCCCTGGACAGCTCGGCACTGAAGCTTTCTTT.

Note on this clone: A read error may produce the germline difference seen at one junction end. The rearrangement uses TRBV4-2 and TRBJ1-4, with TRBD1 matching 7 bases. The CDR3 spans 11 residues. CDR1 is LGHNA, CDR2 YNFKEQ, per germline. For the CDR3, the DNA is TGTGCCAGCAGCCAAGGGGACAGACTCCGTTTT. Encoded protein: CASSQGDRLRF.

The J gene is TRBJ2-2, the V gene TRBV9; 8 nucleotides match TRBD1. This CDR3 has 16 amino acids. Germline-derived CDR1 and CDR2 are SGDLS and YYNGEE. V shed 4 bases, J shed 2 bases, and the junction held 7 bases outside the gene matches. In DNA, the CDR3 is TGTGCCAGCAGCATCCGGGACAGGCTTAACACCGGGGAGCTGTTTTTT. As protein: CASSIRDRLNTGELFF.

The genes are TRBV6-5 and TRBJ2-7, with 10 positions matching TRBD2. There are 16 residues in the CDR3. J gave up 3 bases and V 0 bases, and 5 bases lay outside the gene matches. The V gene's germline CDR1 is MNHEY and CDR2 SVGAGI. CDR3 nucleotide sequence: TGTGCCAGCAGTTACTCGGGAGCGGGAGGGCTCTACGAGCAGTACTTC. It yields the protein CASSYSGAGGLYEQYF.

The chain couples TRBV5-4 to TRBJ2-2; D is uncertain. The V end was cut by 1 base, the J end by 1 base, with 11 bases between. This CDR3 contains 16 residues. Germline loops: CDR1 SGHNT, CDR2 YYREEE (reference sequence). In DNA form, the CDR3 reads TGTGCCAGCAGCTTGCGCCTTACGAGGAACACCGGGGAGCTGTTTTTT. This gives the protein CASSLRLTRNTGELFF.

The sample holds one count of this clone. The chain carries TRBV25-1 and TRBJ1-1, with D tentatively TRBD1 (6 bases). Looked up from germline, CDR1 is MGHDK and CDR2 is SYGVNS. There are 15 residues in the CDR3. With 1 base removed from V and 5 bases from J, the gap between germline ends came to 14 bases. Written as DNA, the CDR3 is TGTGCCAGCAGTGAATCCCAGGGAAGGGGGACTGAAGCTTTCTTT. This encodes CASSESQGRGTEAFF.

This chain uses TRBV20-1 with TRBJ2-7, with a possible D match to TRBD2 (6 bases). V dropped 6 bases and J dropped 3 bases, with 6 bases sitting between them. Germline CDR1 and CDR2: DFQATT and SNEGSKA (reference sequence). The CDR3 sequence is 10 residues long. CDR3 nucleotide sequence: TGCAGTGCCGGGGGCTACGAGCAGTACTTC. Its protein is CSAGGYEQYF.

The chain couples TRBV7-2 to TRBJ1-3, with 7 nucleotides matching TRBD1. V shed 1 base, J shed 4 bases, and the junction held 7 bases outside the gene matches. This CDR3 is built from 16 residues. Germline V gives CDR1 SGHTA, CDR2 FQGNSA. The CDR3 DNA reads as TGTGCCAGCAGCTTAGTGGCAGGGGGAGGAGGAAACACCATATATTTT. It specifies CASSLVAGGGGNTIYF.

The chain joins TRBV7-2 to TRBJ1-6; TRBD1 might be the D (5 bases). CDR3 size: 15 residues. Looked up from germline, CDR1 is SGHTA and CDR2 is FQGNSA. Trimming cost V 1 base and J 4 bases, with 8 bases left between them. The CDR3 loop is CASSLEGAYNSPLHF. CDR3 coding DNA: TGTGCCAGCAGCTTAGAAGGGGCTTATAATTCACCCCTCCACTTT.

The CDR3 sequence is CASSFEGTVRTPGELFF. In nucleotides, the CDR3 is TGTGCCAGCAGTTTCGAGGGGACAGTTAGGACGCCGGGGGAGCTGTTTTTT. This chain uses TRBV27 with TRBJ2-2; the match to TRBD1 covers 7 bases. V trimming: 3 bases; J trimming: 8 bases; junction bases outside the gene matches: 15. The CDR3 runs to 17 residues. Germline V gene data show CDR1 as MNHEY and CDR2 as SMNVEV (reference sequence).

CDR3 bases: TGTGCCAGCAGCTCCCGACAGGGGTATCAGCCCCAGCATTTT. Encoded protein: CASSSRQGYQPQHF. This chain uses TRBV7-2 with TRBJ1-5; 8 nucleotides agree with TRBD1. This CDR3 is 14 amino acids long. V shed 4 bases, J shed 5 bases, and the junction held 4 bases outside the gene matches. The germline CDR1 and CDR2 sequences are SGHTA and FQGNSA.

The chain combines TRBV4-2 with TRBJ2-5; TRBD2 agrees at 10 bases. CDR1 and CDR2 (germline): LGHNA, YNFKEQ. Unmatched junction bases numbered 5, after V lost 3 bases and J lost 1 base. This CDR3 has 16 amino acids. CDR3 bases: TGTGCCAGCAGCCACCGACTAGCGGGCCTCCAAGAGACCCAGTACTTC. This encodes CASSHRLAGLQETQYF.

This clone was observed a few times. The rearrangement joins TRBV30 to TRBJ2-1; D not certain. V was pared by 0 bases and J by 10 bases, with 10 bases between. This CDR3 is built from 12 residues. Germline-derived CDR1 and CDR2 are GTSNPN and SVGIG (reference sequence). This CDR3 is CAWSVTTAEQFF. The CDR3 DNA is TGTGCCTGGAGTGTAACCACCGCGGAGCAGTTCTTC. The whole variable domain, remainder taken from reference TRBV30 and TRBJ2-1, is SQTIHQWPATLVQPVGSPLSLECTVEGTSNPNLYWYRQAAGRGLQLLFYSVGIGQISSEVPQNLSASRPQDRQFILSSKKLLLSDSGFYLCAWSVTTAEQFFGPGTRLTVL.

The V gene is TRBV19, the J gene TRBJ2-2; 9 bases map to TRBD1. This CDR3 comprises 16 residues. Germline-derived CDR1 and CDR2 are LNHDA and SQIVND (reference sequence). V was pared by 0 bases and J by 2 bases, with 1 base of the junction left unmatched. CDR3: CASSIEGQGNTGELFF. The DNA of the CDR3 is TGTGCCAGTAGTATAGAGGGACAGGGAAACACCGGGGAGCTGTTTTTT.

The rearrangement uses TRBV6-5 and TRBJ1-5; TRBD1 aligns across 7 bases. Germline CDR1 and CDR2: MNHEY and SVGAGI. V lost 4 bases, J lost 2 bases, and 5 bases stayed unmatched. The CDR3 length is 15 residues. The CDR3 nucleotides read TGTGCCAGCAGTTCCCGAGGGGGCGGCAATCAGCCCCAGCATTTT. The encoded protein is CASSSRGGGNQPQHF.

The chain couples TRBV3-1 (or the pseudogene TRBV3-2) to TRBJ1-1, with 8 nucleotides matching TRBD1. V trimming: 8 bases; J trimming: 1 base; junction bases outside the gene matches: 6. The CDR3 is 14 residues long. In germline, CDR1 is LGHDT, CDR2 YNNKEL (reference sequence). CDR3 sequence reads: CASGIGTGNTEAFF. The CDR3 DNA is TGTGCCAGCGGAATTGGGACAGGGAACACTGAAGCTTTCTTT.

The CDR3 region is CASSPGRSNQPQHF. The CDR3 DNA reads as TGTGCCAGCAGCCCTGGGAGGAGCAATCAGCCCCAGCATTTT. J is TRBJ1-5 and V is TRBV9, with D unclear. This CDR3 has 14 amino acids. V lost 4 bases to trimming and J lost 1 base, with 9 bases between them. CDR1 is SGDLS and CDR2 is YYNGEE in the germline V gene.